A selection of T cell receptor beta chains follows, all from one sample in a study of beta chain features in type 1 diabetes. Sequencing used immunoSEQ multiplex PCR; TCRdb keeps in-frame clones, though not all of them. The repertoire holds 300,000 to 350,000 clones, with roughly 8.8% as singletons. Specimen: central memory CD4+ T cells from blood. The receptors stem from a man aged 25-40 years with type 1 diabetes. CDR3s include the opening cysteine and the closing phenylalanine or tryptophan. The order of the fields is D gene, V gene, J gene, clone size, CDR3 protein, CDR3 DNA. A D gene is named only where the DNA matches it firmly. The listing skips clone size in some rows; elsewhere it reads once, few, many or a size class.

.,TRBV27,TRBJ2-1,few,CASSPDGPYNEQFF,TGTGCCAGCAGTCCAGATGGGCCCTACAATGAGCAGTTCTTC
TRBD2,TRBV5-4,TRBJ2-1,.,CASSWRTSGEGEQFF,TGTGCCAGCAGCTGGAGGACTAGCGGGGAAGGTGAGCAGTTCTTC
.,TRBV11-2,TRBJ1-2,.,CASSLGWAGALSGYTF,TGTGCCAGCAGCTTAGGCTGGGCAGGGGCCCTCTCTGGCTACACCTTC
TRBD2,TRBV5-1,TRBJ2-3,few,CASTPSGGRSDTQYF,TGCGCCAGCACTCCCAGCGGGGGTCGGTCAGATACGCAGTATTTT
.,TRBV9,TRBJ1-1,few,CASSPRPGVDTEAFF,TGTGCCAGCAGCCCCCGACCGGGGGTGGACACTGAAGCTTTCTTT
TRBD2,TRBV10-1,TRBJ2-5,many,CASSESRGGEETQYF,TGCGCCAGCAGTGAGTCGCGGGGGGGCGAAGAGACCCAGTACTTC
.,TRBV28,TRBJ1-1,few,CASSLLNTEAFF,TGTGCCAGCAGTTTATTGAACACTGAAGCTTTCTTT
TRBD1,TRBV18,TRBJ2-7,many,CASSHSTDRIYEQYF,TGTGCCAGCTCTCATTCCACGGACAGGATCTACGAGCAGTACTTC
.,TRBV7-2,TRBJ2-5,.,CASSYPNQETQYF,TGTGCCAGCAGCTACCCGAATCAAGAGACCCAGTACTTC
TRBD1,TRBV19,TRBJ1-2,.,CASSPWTGENGYTF,TGTGCCAGTAGTCCATGGACAGGAGAGAATGGCTACACCTTC